This T cell receptor beta chain was identified in a study of T cell changes during pregnancy in multiple sclerosis. Trimming removed 1 base at V and 7 bases at J, with 6 bases between. Germline loops: CDR1 SGHNT, CDR2 YYREEE (reference sequence). The CDR3 is made up of 13 amino acids. Sequencing was performed with immunoSEQ multiplex PCR; in TCRdb, only in-frame clones are kept and a portion is missing. Of tens of thousands of clones in the sample, roughly nine tenths were seen once. This sample comprised peripheral blood, obtained before pregnancy. The sequence was collected from a female donor with multiple sclerosis, enrolled in a pregnancy study. The chain recombines TRBV5-4 with TRBJ1-6; D uncertain. Here the CDR3 reads CASSLTDNSPLHF. CDR3 nucleotides: TGTGCCAGCAGCTTGACAGACAATTCACCCCTCCACTTT. Full variable domain (missing parts from reference TRBV5-4 and TRBJ1-6): ETGVTQSPTHLIKTRGQQVTLRCSSQSGHNTVSWYQQALGQGPQFIFQYYREEENGRGNFPPRFSGLQFPNYSSELNVNALELDDSALYLCASSLTDNSPLHFGNGTRLTVT.